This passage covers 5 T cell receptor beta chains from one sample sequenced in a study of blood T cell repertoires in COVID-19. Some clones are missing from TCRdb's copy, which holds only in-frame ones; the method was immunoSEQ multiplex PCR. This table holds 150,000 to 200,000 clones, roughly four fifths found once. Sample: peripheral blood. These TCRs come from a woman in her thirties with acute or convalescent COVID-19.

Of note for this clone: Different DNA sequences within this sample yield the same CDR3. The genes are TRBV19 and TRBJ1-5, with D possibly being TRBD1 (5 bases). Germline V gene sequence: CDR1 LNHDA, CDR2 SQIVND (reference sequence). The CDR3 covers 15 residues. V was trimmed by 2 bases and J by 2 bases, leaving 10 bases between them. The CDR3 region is CASSIQGGGNQPQHF. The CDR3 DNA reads TGTGCCAGTAGTATACAGGGTGGTGGCAATCAGCCCCAGCATTTT. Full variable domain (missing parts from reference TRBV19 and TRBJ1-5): DGGITQSPKYLFRKEGQNVTLSCEQNLNHDAMYWYRQDPGQGLRLIYYSQIVNDFQKGDIAEGYSVSREKKESFPLTVTSAQKNPTAFYLCASSIQGGGNQPQHFGDGTRLSIL.

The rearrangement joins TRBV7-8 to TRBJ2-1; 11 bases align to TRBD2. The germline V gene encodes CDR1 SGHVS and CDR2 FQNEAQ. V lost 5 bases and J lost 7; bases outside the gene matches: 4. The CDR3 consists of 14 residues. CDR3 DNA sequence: TGTGCCAGCAGCCGTAGCGGGAGGGTTAATGAGCAGTTCTTC. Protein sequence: CASSRSGRVNEQFF. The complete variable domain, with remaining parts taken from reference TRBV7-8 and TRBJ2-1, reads GAGVSQSPRYKVAKRGQDVALRCDPISGHVSLFWYQQALGQGPEFLTYFQNEAQLDKSGLPSDRFFAERPEGSVSTLKIQRTQQEDSAVYLCASSRSGRVNEQFFGPGTRLTVL.

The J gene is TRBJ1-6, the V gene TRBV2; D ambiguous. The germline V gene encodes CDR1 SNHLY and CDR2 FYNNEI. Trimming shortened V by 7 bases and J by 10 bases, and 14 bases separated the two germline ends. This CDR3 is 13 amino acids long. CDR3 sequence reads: CASTNGALSPLHF. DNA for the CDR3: TGTGCCAGCACAAACGGAGCCTTGTCACCCCTCCACTTT.

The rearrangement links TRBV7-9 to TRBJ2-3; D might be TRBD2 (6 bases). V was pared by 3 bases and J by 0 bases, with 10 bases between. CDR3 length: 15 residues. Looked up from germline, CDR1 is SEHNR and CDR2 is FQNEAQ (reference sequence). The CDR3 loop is CASSFAGTSTDTQYF. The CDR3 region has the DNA TGTGCCAGCAGCTTTGCGGGAACTAGCACAGATACGCAGTATTTT.

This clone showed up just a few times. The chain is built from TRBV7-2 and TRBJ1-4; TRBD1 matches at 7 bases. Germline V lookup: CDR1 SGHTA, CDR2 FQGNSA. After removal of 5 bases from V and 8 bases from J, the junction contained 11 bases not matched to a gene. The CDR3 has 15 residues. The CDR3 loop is CASSGRQGSIEKLFF. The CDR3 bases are TGTGCCAGCAGCGGACGACAGGGTTCGATCGAAAAACTGTTTTTT.